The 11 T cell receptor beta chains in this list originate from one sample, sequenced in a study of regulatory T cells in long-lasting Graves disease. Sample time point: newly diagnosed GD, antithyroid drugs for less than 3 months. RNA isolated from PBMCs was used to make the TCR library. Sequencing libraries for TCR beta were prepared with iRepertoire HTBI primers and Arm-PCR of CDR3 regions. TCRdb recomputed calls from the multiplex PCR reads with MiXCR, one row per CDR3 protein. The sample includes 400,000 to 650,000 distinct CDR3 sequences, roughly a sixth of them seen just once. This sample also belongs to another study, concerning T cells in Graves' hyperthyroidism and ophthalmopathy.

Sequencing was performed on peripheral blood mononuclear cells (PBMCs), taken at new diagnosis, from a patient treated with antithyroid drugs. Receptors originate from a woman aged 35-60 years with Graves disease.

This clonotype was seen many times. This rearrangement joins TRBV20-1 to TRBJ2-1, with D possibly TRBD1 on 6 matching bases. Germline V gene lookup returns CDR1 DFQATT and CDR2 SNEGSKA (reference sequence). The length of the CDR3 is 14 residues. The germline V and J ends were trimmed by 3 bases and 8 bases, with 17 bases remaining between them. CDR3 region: CSASNRVFVDEQFF. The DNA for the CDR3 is TGCAGTGCTAGTAACAGGGTTTTCGTCGATGAGCAGTTCTTC.

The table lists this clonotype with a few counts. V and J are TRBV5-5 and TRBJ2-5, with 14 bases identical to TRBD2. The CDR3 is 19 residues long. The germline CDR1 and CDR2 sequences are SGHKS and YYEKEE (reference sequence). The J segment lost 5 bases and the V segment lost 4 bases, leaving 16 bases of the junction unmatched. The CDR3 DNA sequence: TGTGCCAGCAGCGTCCGACTAGCGGGGGGGCTTTTTCGGTTTGAGACCCAGTACTTC. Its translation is CASSVRLAGGLFRFETQYF.

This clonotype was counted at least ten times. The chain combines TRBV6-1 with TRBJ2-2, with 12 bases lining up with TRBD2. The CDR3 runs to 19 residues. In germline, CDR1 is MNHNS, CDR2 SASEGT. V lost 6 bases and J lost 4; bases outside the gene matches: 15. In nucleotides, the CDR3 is TGTGCCAGCAGGACCAGGGAGCTAGCGGGGGGGGTCGGCACCGGGGAGCTGTTTTTT. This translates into CASRTRELAGGVGTGELFF.

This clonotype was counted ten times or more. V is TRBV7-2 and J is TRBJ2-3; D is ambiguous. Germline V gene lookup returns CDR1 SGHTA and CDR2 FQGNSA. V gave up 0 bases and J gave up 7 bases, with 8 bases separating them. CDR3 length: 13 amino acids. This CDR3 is CASSLAEPNTQYF. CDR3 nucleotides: TGTGCCAGCAGCTTAGCGGAGCCCAATACGCAGTATTTT.

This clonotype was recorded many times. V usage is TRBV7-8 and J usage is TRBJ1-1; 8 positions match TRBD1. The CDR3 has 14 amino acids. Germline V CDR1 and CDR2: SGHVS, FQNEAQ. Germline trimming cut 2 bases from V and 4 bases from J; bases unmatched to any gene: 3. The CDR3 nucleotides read TGTGCCAGCAGCTTACGTCAGGGGGCCACTGAAGCTTTCTTT. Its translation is CASSLRQGATEAFF.

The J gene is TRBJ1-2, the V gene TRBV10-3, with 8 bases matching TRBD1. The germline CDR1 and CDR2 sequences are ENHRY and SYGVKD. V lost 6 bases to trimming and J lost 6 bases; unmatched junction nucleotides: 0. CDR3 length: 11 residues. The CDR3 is CAIRDRDGYTF. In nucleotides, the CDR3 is TGTGCCATCAGGGACAGGGATGGCTACACCTTC.

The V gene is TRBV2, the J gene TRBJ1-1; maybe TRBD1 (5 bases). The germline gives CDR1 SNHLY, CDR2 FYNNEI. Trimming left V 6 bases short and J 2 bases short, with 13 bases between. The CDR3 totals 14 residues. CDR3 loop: CASRAGTGNTEAFF. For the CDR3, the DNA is TGTGCCAGCAGGGCCGGGACGGGAAACACTGAAGCTTTCTTT.

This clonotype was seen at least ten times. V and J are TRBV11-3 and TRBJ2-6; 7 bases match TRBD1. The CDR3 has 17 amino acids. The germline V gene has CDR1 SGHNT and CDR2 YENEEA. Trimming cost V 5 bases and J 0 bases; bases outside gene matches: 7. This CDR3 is CASSRSDRVSGANVLTF. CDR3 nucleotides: TGTGCCAGCAGCAGAAGCGACAGGGTCTCTGGGGCCAACGTCCTGACTTTC.

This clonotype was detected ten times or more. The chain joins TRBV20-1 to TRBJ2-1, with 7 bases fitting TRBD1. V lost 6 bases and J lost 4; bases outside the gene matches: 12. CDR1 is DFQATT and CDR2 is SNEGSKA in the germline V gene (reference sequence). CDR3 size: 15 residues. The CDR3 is CSAPRRGQIYNEQFF. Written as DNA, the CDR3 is TGCAGTGCCCCCCGCCGGGGACAGATATACAATGAGCAGTTCTTC.

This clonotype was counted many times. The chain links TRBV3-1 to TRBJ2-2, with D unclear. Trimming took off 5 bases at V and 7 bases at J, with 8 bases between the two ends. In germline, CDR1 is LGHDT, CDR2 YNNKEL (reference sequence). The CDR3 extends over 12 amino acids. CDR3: CASSYHGGELFF. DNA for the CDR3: TGTGCCAGCAGCTACCACGGCGGGGAGCTGTTTTTT.

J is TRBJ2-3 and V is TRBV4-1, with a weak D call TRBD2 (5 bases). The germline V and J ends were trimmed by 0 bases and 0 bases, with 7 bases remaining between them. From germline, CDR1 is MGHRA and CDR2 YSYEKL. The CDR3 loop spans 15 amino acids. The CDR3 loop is CASSQDLASTDTQYF. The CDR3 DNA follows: TGCGCCAGCAGCCAAGATCTAGCTAGCACAGATACGCAGTATTTT.